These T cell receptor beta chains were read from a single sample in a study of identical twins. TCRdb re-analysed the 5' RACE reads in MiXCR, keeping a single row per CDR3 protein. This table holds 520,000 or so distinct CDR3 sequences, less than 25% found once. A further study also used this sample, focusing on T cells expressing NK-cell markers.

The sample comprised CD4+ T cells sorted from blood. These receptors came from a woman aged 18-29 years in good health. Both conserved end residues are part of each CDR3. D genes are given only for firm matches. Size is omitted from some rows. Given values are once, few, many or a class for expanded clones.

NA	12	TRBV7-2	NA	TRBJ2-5	CASRSPPARWYF	TGTGCCAGCAGGTCTCCCCCAGCAAGATGGTACTTC
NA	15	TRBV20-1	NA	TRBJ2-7	CSASGGRSITYEQYF	TGCAGTGCTAGCGGGGGTAGGTCCATCACCTACGAGCAGTACTTC
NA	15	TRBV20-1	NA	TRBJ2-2	CSARVGTSNTGELFF	TGCAGTGCTAGGGTCGGGACATCGAACACCGGGGAGCTGTTTTTT
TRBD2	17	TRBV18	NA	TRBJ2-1	CASSLLGLAGGFVEQFF	TGTGCCAGCTCACTCCTCGGACTAGCGGGAGGGTTCGTTGAGCAGTTCTTC
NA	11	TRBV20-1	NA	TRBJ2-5	CSALRVETQYF	TGCAGTGCCCTCAGGGTAGAGACCCAGTACTTC
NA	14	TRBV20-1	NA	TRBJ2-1	CSAHARARRNEQFF	TGCAGTGCACACGCGCGGGCTAGGAGGAATGAGCAGTTCTTC
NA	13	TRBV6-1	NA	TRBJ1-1	CASKEVVNTEAFF	TGTGCCAGCAAGGAGGTGGTGAACACTGAAGCTTTCTTT
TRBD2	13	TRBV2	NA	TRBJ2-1	CASSVRTRNEQFF	TGTGCCAGCAGCGTCAGGACTAGGAATGAGCAGTTCTTC
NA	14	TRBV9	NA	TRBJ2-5	CASSVFGSGETQYF	TGTGCCAGCAGCGTATTCGGGTCAGGGGAGACCCAGTACTTC
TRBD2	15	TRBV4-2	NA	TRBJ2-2	CASTASGGRTGELFF	TGTGCTAGCACGGCTAGCGGGGGCCGCACCGGGGAGCTGTTTTTT
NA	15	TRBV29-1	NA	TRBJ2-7	CSVEDLGDGDYEQYF	TGCAGCGTTGAAGATCTAGGGGACGGGGATTACGAGCAGTACTTC
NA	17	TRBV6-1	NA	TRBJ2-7	CASSLLADPRYIYEQYF	TGTGCCAGCAGTCTTCTAGCAGATCCACGATACATTTACGAGCAGTACTTC
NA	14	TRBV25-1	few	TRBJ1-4	CASSEAAENEKLFF	TGTGCCAGCAGTGAGGCTGCCGAAAATGAAAAACTGTTTTTT
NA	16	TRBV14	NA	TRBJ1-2	CASSQRRTQPNYGYTF	TGTGCCAGCAGCCAAAGACGAACACAACCTAACTATGGCTACACCTTC
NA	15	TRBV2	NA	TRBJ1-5	CASSEGGGSNQPQHF	TGTGCCAGCAGTGAGGGGGGAGGAAGCAATCAGCCCCAGCATTTT
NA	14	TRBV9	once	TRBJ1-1	CASSVGLEGTEAFF	TGTGCCAGCAGCGTAGGATTAGAAGGGACTGAAGCTTTCTTT